Sequencing of this T cell receptor (beta chain) was carried out in a study of cytomegalovirus exposure and HLA in healthy donors. The primer mix had 60 Vbeta and 13 Jbeta primers. Original processing methods: Roughly 11 million of the roughly 80 million unique TCR beta chains counted in a later analysis were shared. Here immunoSEQ multiplex PCR was the method, and the copy in TCRdb shows in-frame clones only, minus some. V, J and clone size derive from that table, while D and trimming were established from the DNA sequence. This table holds 190,000 or so clones, 82% found once. Healthy bone marrow donors supplied every sample. What was sequenced was PBMCs. The source is a boy younger than 10 in good health and CMV-seronegative.

DNA for the CDR3: TGTGCCACCAGTCGAGGAGGACAGGGGGCGTGGGGCTATGGCTACACCTTC. The encoded protein is CATSRGGQGAWGYGYTF. The chain has TRBV15 and TRBJ1-2; 11 bases map to TRBD1. The junction had 13 bases not matched to a gene; V was cut back by 6 bases and J by 4 bases. Germline CDR1 reads LNHNV; CDR2 reads YYDKDF (reference sequence). CDR3 length equals 17 residues.